These T cell receptor beta chains were read from a single sample in a study of blood T cells in healthy people across ages. MiXCR was run by TCRdb on the 5' RACE reads, yielding one entry per CDR3 protein. The sample has hundreds of thousands of distinct CDR3 sequences; 40% to 45% are singletons. The specimen sequenced was blood. The receptors shown here come from a man older than 75 in good health. The CDR3 runs from the conserved cysteine through the conserved F or W. The D gene is left open where the match is weak. Not all rows give a size; the values are once, few, many and, for expanded clones, a class.

CASSQDPFSGLDIQYF	TGCGCCAGCAGCCAAGATCCTTTTTCGGGGCTGGACATTCAGTACTTC	TRBV4-3	-	-	TRBJ2-4
CASSEWLGQESTSYGYTF	TGTGCCAGCAGTGAATGGTTGGGGCAGGAGAGTACTAGCTATGGCTACACCTTC	TRBV25-1	-	-	TRBJ1-2
CASRGGGAKYYNEQFF	TGTGCCAGCAGGGGAGGTGGAGCGAAATACTACAATGAGCAGTTCTTC	TRBV6-2/TRBV6-3	-	few	TRBJ2-1
CASSPRGNSYKEQFF	TGTGCCAGCAGTCCCCGCGGGAACTCCTACAAGGAGCAGTTCTTC	TRBV6-2/TRBV6-3	-	-	TRBJ2-1
CASSALGYGERNYEQYF	TGTGCCAGCAGCGCTCTCGGTTACGGTGAGCGGAACTACGAGCAGTACTTC	TRBV5-6	-	-	TRBJ2-7
CAWGDVDRGNYGYTF	TGTGCCTGGGGGGACGTTGACAGGGGGAACTATGGCTACACCTTC	TRBV30	TRBD1	-	TRBJ1-2
CSANSGTSGGGGDTQYF	TGCAGTGCTAACTCCGGGACTAGCGGGGGCGGGGGAGATACGCAGTATTTT	TRBV20-1	TRBD2	-	TRBJ2-3
CASSSTTDDTQYF	TGTGCCAGCAGTTCCACCACGGATGATACGCAGTATTTT	TRBV27	-	-	TRBJ2-3
CSAKGSWRETQYF	TGCAGCGCCAAGGGTTCTTGGAGGGAGACCCAGTACTTC	TRBV29-1	-	many	TRBJ2-5
CSARDPTGALSGNTIYF	TGCAGTGCTAGAGACCCGACAGGGGCGCTCTCTGGAAACACCATATATTTT	TRBV20-1	TRBD1	-	TRBJ1-3
CSARERVSQYF	TGCAGTGCTAGAGAACGGGTTTCCCAGTACTTC	TRBV20-1	-	few	TRBJ2-5
CSARKSGSSYNEQFF	TGCAGTGCTAGGAAATCGGGGAGCTCCTACAATGAGCAGTTCTTC	TRBV20-1	-	-	TRBJ2-1
CSASLGTATYEQYF	TGCAGTGCTAGCCTCGGGACGGCTACCTACGAGCAGTACTTC	TRBV20-1	-	-	TRBJ2-7
CAISDSGSADTQYF	TGTGCCATCAGTGACAGTGGATCCGCAGATACGCAGTATTTT	TRBV10-3	-	-	TRBJ2-3
CSADSRGRDLSGANVLTF	TGCAGTGCCGATTCTAGAGGCAGGGACCTCTCTGGGGCCAACGTCCTGACTTTC	TRBV20-1	-	few	TRBJ2-6
CAWSVLGDTQYF	TGTGCCTGGAGTGTACTGGGGGATACGCAGTATTTT	TRBV30	-	few	TRBJ2-3
CASSHPPGQASTDTQYF	TGTGCCAGCAGCCACCCGCCGGGACAGGCAAGCACAGATACGCAGTATTTT	TRBV7-6	TRBD1	few	TRBJ2-3
CASRGGFDEQFF	TGTGCCAGCAGGGGGGGGTTCGATGAGCAGTTCTTC	TRBV6-5	TRBD2	-	TRBJ2-1
CASSSGQGSNTEAFF	TGTGCCAGCAGTTCTGGACAGGGATCGAACACTGAAGCTTTCTTT	TRBV12-3/TRBV12-4	TRBD1	few	TRBJ1-1
CAISGLAGQSQFF	TGTGCCATCTCCGGACTAGCGGGACAGTCGCAGTTCTTC	TRBV28	TRBD2	-	TRBJ2-1
CASSLVKGDSPLHF	TGTGCCAGCAGCTTAGTCAAGGGGGATTCACCCCTCCACTTT	TRBV7-2	-	many	TRBJ1-6
CASSQAAEYSGNTIYF	TGTGCCAGCAGCCAAGCCGCGGAGTACTCTGGAAACACCATATATTTT	TRBV4-2	-	-	TRBJ1-3
CASRLGLAVTYEQYF	TGTGCCAGCAGGTTGGGACTAGCGGTTACCTACGAGCAGTACTTC	TRBV6-2/TRBV6-3	TRBD2	-	TRBJ2-7
CASSLVGTGGTNEQYF	TGTGCCAGCAGCTTGGTTGGGACAGGGGGAACCAATGAGCAGTACTTC	TRBV5-5	TRBD1	-	TRBJ2-4
CASSPGGRDFYNEQFF	TGTGCCAGCAGCCCCGGGGGGAGGGACTTCTACAATGAGCAGTTCTTC	TRBV7-2	TRBD2	-	TRBJ2-1
CASSQRDRDNSPLHF	TGCGCCAGCAGCCAGAGGGACAGAGATAATTCACCCCTCCACTTT	TRBV4-3	TRBD1	few	TRBJ1-6
CATSSGSRRDNEQFF	TGTGCCACCAGTAGTGGCAGTCGACGAGACAATGAGCAGTTCTTC	TRBV24-1	-	few	TRBJ2-1
CASSLMRGVTDTQYF	TGTGCCAGCAGCTTAATGCGGGGGGTCACAGATACGCAGTATTTT	TRBV7-2	TRBD2	few	TRBJ2-3
CASSLMRQGASPLHF	TGTGCCAGCAGTTTAATGAGACAGGGCGCTTCACCCCTCCACTTT	TRBV12-3/TRBV12-4	TRBD1	-	TRBJ1-6
CSARPSGGSYNEQFF	TGCAGTGCTAGGCCCAGCGGGGGTTCCTACAATGAGCAGTTCTTC	TRBV20-1	TRBD2	-	TRBJ2-1
CASSVNFADTQYF	TGTGCCAGCAGTGTGAATTTCGCAGATACGCAGTATTTT	TRBV12-3/TRBV12-4	-	-	TRBJ2-3
CASTFEFF	TGTGCCAGCACCTTTGAGTTCTTC	TRBV28	-	-	TRBJ2-1
CASSTGFYEQYF	TGTGCCAGCAGTACCGGGTTCTACGAGCAGTACTTC	TRBV28	-	-	TRBJ2-7
CASSASRTHTRYF	TGTGCCAGCAGTGCTAGCAGGACCCATACGCGGTATTTT	TRBV2	-	-	TRBJ2-3
CASSLDTSGIYNEQFF	TGTGCCAGCAGCTTAGACACTAGCGGGATCTACAATGAGCAGTTCTTC	TRBV7-2	TRBD2	-	TRBJ2-1
CASSEDATGSEKLFF	TGTGCCAGCAGTGAAGACGCAACGGGGAGCGAAAAACTGTTTTTT	TRBV2	-	-	TRBJ1-4
CSAEGSYNEQYF	TGCAGTGCTGAAGGCTCCTACAATGAGCAGTACTTC	TRBV20-1	-	few	TRBJ2-7
CSARDQGAPLGYEQYF	TGCAGTGCTAGAGATCAGGGAGCTCCTCTTGGGTACGAGCAGTACTTC	TRBV20-1	-	-	TRBJ2-7
CAISESRTGWDEQYF	TGTGCCATCAGTGAGTCTCGGACAGGGTGGGATGAGCAGTACTTC	TRBV10-3	TRBD1	-	TRBJ2-7
CASSELSEQFF	TGCGCCAGCAGTGAGTTAAGTGAGCAGTTCTTC	TRBV10-2	-	-	TRBJ2-1
CASSVGRWNTEAFF	TGTGCCAGCAGTGTTGGCAGGTGGAACACTGAAGCTTTCTTT	TRBV2	-	-	TRBJ1-1
CASSEEGLRTSEQYF	TGTGCCAGCAGTGAAGAGGGACTAAGGACTAGCGAGCAGTACTTC	TRBV2	TRBD2	-	TRBJ2-7
CASSQDLDSPALNEKLFF	TGTGCCAGCAGCCAAGATCTTGACAGTCCCGCCCTTAATGAAAAACTGTTTTTT	TRBV4-2	-	few	TRBJ1-4
CASRTSGRELFF	TGTGCCAGCAGAACTAGCGGTCGGGAGCTGTTTTTT	TRBV12-3/TRBV12-4	TRBD2	-	TRBJ2-2
CASSPNSGQGQPQHF	TGTGCCAGCAGTCCCAACTCGGGACAGGGGCAGCCCCAGCATTTT	TRBV27	TRBD1	-	TRBJ1-5
CASSSSGTQFF	TGTGCCAGCAGTTCGTCTGGGACCCAGTTCTTC	TRBV27	-	-	TRBJ2-1
CSARGYWTGVDVQYF	TGCAGTGCTAGGGGGTATTGGACAGGGGTTGACGTGCAGTACTTC	TRBV20-1	TRBD1	-	TRBJ2-7
CSVDGASTDTQYF	TGCAGCGTTGATGGAGCTTCCACAGATACGCAGTATTTT	TRBV29-1	-	few	TRBJ2-3
CASSQELGTQYF	TGCGCCAGCAGCCAAGAACTGGGGACCCAGTACTTC	TRBV4-3	-	-	TRBJ2-5
CASSQPGRLGEKLFF	TGTGCCAGCAGCCAACCAGGTCGCCTTGGGGAAAAACTGTTTTTT	TRBV12-3/TRBV12-4	-	few	TRBJ1-4
CASSVVIQETQYF	TGTGCCAGCAGCGTAGTGATACAAGAGACCCAGTACTTC	TRBV7-2	-	-	TRBJ2-5
CASSFRTDTQYF	TGTGCCAGCAGTTTCCGCACAGATACGCAGTATTTT	TRBV27	-	many	TRBJ2-3
CASSAGRDYNSPLHF	TGTGCCAGCAGTGCCGGAAGGGATTATAATTCACCCCTCCACTTT	TRBV6-6	-	-	TRBJ1-6
CASSQDLLGATEAFF	TGTGCCAGCAGCCAAGATTTATTGGGTGCCACTGAAGCTTTCTTT	TRBV4-2	-	-	TRBJ1-1
CASSLGVAGESNEQFF	TGCGCCAGCAGCTTGGGAGTAGCGGGAGAGTCGAATGAGCAGTTCTTC	TRBV5-1	TRBD2	-	TRBJ2-1